The entry that follows covers one T cell receptor beta chain sequence. Its antigen is undetermined. This sample was taken from a study of response to subunit inactivated influenza vaccine. Broader study findings: The authors put forward the suggestion that each seasonal influenza vaccination may bring in only a limited number of new T cells.

TCRdb processed the RT-PCR reads anew with MiXCR; each CDR3 protein has one entry. The repertoire holds about 520,000 distinct CDR3 sequences, with 9.5% to 12% as singletons. The V end was cut by 0 bases, the J end by 3 bases, with 6 bases between. This CDR3 comprises 13 residues. Looked up from germline, CDR1 is MNHEY and CDR2 is SVGEGT. This TCR came from a man in his forties or fifties who received an inactivated influenza vaccine. J is TRBJ2-7 and V is TRBV6-2 or TRBV6-3; the D is unclear. The sample here was PBMCs from blood, taken about 40 days after vaccination. The DNA for the CDR3 is TGTGCCAGCAGTTACTCCTATAGCTACGAGCAGTACTTC. Its protein product is CASSYSYSYEQYF.